This T cell receptor (beta chain) was sequenced for a study of PD-1 blockade in classical Hodgkin lymphoma. The method was immunoSEQ multiplex PCR; TCRdb's version includes in-frame clones alone and lacks a portion of them. The sample lists 50,000 or so clones, roughly 90% occurring once. Time point given: cycle 4 day 1 (C4D1), after six to seven weeks of nivolumab. Every patient had relapsed following autologous stem cell transplantation, and cohorts differed in brentuximab vedotin exposure. Germline CDR1 MNHNY, CDR2 SVGAGI (reference sequence). The germline V and J ends were trimmed by 4 bases and 4 bases, with 2 bases remaining between them. The CDR3 sequence is 11 residues long.

This TCR was sampled from a human donor with classical Hodgkin lymphoma. The V gene is TRBV6-6, the J gene TRBJ1-3; no definite D call. This material consisted of peripheral blood mononuclear cells (PBMCs), taken before the fourth cycle of nivolumab. CDR3 in amino acids: CASSLGNTIYF. In DNA form, the CDR3 reads TGTGCCAGCAGTTTAGGAAACACCATATATTTT.